This TCR beta chain stems from a study of identical twins. V was pared by 4 bases and J by 0 bases, with 7 bases of the junction left unmatched. This CDR3 comprises 16 residues. The germline gives CDR1 SGHRS, CDR2 YFSETQ. One entry per CDR3 protein results from TCRdb running MiXCR on the 5' RACE reads. The sample holds 550,000 to 700,000 distinct CDR3 sequences, less than 25% seen once. The same data also contributed to another study, on T cells expressing NK-cell markers. As reported in that work: Source material for TCR beta repertoires consisted of sorted CD3+CD56+NKG2C+, CD3+CD56+NKG2C- and CD3+CD56-NKG2C+ T cells.

The rearrangement uses TRBV5-1 and TRBJ2-7; 10 positions agree with TRBD1. Material for sequencing was PBMCs. The receptor's source is a woman younger than 30 in good health. CDR3 coding DNA: TGCGCCAGCAGCCTGGGGACAGGGGCGAGCTCCTACGAGCAGTACTTC. Translation gives CASSLGTGASSYEQYF.